This T cell receptor (beta chain) was sequenced during a study of OX40 agonist ivuxolimab in advanced cancers. Overall study findings and caveats: Circulating CD4+ and CD8+ T cells showed clonal expansion by week 6 at 0.1 to 3.0 mg/kg. There were also nonresponders showing low normalized T-cell clonal expansion.

About this clone itself: Its cognate antigen is unknown.

Libraries were prepared by immunoSEQ multiplex PCR; TCRdb keeps only in-frame clonotypes and omits some of them. The sample has tens of thousands of clones; 75% to 90% are singletons. From germline, CDR1 is KGHSY and CDR2 FQNENV. V gave up 4 bases and J gave up 0 bases; unmatched junction bases: 17. The CDR3 is made up of 19 amino acids. The chain couples TRBV16 to TRBJ2-7, with 8 nucleotides matching TRBD2. The sequencing here drew on CD4+ or CD8+ T cells sorted from blood, taken in a trial of the OX40 agonist ivuxolimab. This clonotype was sampled from an adult with an advanced solid tumor such as melanoma, head and neck, liver or kidney cancer. In DNA form, the CDR3 reads TGTGCCAGCAGCCGCAGTTGGGGGCGCGAGACTAGCGACTCCTACGAGCAGTACTTC. The encoded protein is CASSRSWGRETSDSYEQYF.